The 27 T cell receptor beta chains reported below all come from one sample, sequenced in a study of lung T cells in sarcoidosis with Löfgren's syndrome. TCRdb reanalysed the reads using MiXCR and keeps one entry per CDR3 protein. The sample shows roughly 19,000 distinct CDR3 sequences, about a fifth of them seen only once. Sequenced material: CD4+ T cells from PBMCs. Receptors were obtained from a human donor with sarcoidosis (Löfgren's syndrome or another form), or a control subject (not recorded which).

There are many counts of this clonotype. The chain links TRBV6-1 to TRBJ2-6; tentatively, D is TRBD1 (5 bases). Trimming took off 5 bases at V and 0 bases at J, with 11 bases between the two ends. CDR3 length equals 16 residues. From germline, CDR1 is MNHNS and CDR2 SASEGT. The CDR3 loop reads CASSLSDSSGANVLTF. For the CDR3, the DNA is TGTGCCAGCAGTTTATCCGACAGCTCTGGGGCCAACGTCCTGACTTTC.

Worth noting for this clonotype: This is likely a read error, given that the CDR3 carries no conserved phenylalanine or tryptophan at its end. The chain joins TRBV27 to TRBJ2-4; tentatively, D is TRBD1 (5 bases). The CDR3 is 14 amino acids. Deletions cut 9 bases from V and 1 base from J, with 13 bases between. In germline, CDR1 is MNHEY, CDR2 SMNVEV (reference sequence). DNA for the CDR3: TGTGCCAGTAGTCCCAACAGGGCCAAAAACATTCAGTACCTC. As protein: CASSPNRAKNIQYL.

There are many counts of this clonotype. The rearrangement links TRBV5-4 to TRBJ2-3; D possibly uses TRBD1 or TRBD2 (5 bases each). Looked up from germline, CDR1 is SGHNT and CDR2 is YYREEE (reference sequence). V lost 4 bases, J lost 1 base, and 16 bases lay in between. The CDR3 totals 16 residues. CDR3 in DNA: TGTGCCAGCAGCCCCTCCGGGGCCGAGGGCACAGATACGCAGTATTTT. It specifies CASSPSGAEGTDTQYF.

This clonotype was picked up one time. This may come from a read error, since a much larger clone is one base off. DNA of the CDR3: TGCGCCAGTTCTTCGCTAGGGACTAGCACAGGTACGCAGTATTTT. Its protein product is CASSSLGTSTGTQYF. This rearrangement joins TRBV5-1 to TRBJ2-3; 9 positions match TRBD2. This CDR3 spans 15 amino acids. From germline, CDR1 is SGHRS and CDR2 YFSETQ.

As for this clonotype: Being one base from a much bigger clone, this may be a read error. This chain connects TRBV20-1 to TRBJ2-7; 10 bases are shared with TRBD2. This CDR3 region has 14 residues. CDR1 and CDR2 from the germline V gene are DFQATT and SNEGSKA (reference sequence). CDR3 sequence (DNA): TGCCGTGCCACAAGGACTAGCGGAACCTACGAGCAGTACTTC. Amino acids: CRATRTSGTYEQYF.

This clonotype was recorded at least ten times. V usage is TRBV19 and J usage is TRBJ1-5, with 7 bases that match TRBD1. CDR1 is LNHDA and CDR2 is SQIVND in the germline V gene (reference sequence). The V gene end was trimmed by 4 bases and the J gene end by 6 bases; junction bases not matched to a gene: 6. The CDR3 runs 14 residues. The CDR3 region is CASSTTGQIQPQHF. In DNA, the CDR3 is TGTGCCAGTAGTACAACGGGACAGATTCAGCCCCAGCATTTT.

By sample fraction, this clonotype is medium-sized. The rearrangement uses TRBV20-1 and TRBJ1-1; D is ambiguous. V was shortened by 1 base and J by 0 bases, with 12 bases between the two germline ends. The CDR3 covers 15 residues. Germline CDR1 DFQATT, CDR2 SNEGSKA (reference sequence). The CDR3 is CSARAIGGLNTEAFF. CDR3 nucleotides: TGCAGTGCTAGAGCTATCGGAGGGTTGAACACTGAAGCTTTCTTT.

In its sample, this clonotype ranks as medium-sized (0.01 to 0.1%). V usage is TRBV15 and J usage is TRBJ2-3, with 9 bases that match TRBD1. This CDR3 is 16 amino acids long. Looked up from germline, CDR1 is LNHNV and CDR2 is YYDKDF (reference sequence). V lost 1 base, J lost 3 bases, and 5 bases stayed unmatched. The CDR3 nucleotides are TGTGCCACCAGCAGAGCGGGGACAGGGCTTACAGATACGCAGTATTTT. It codes for CATSRAGTGLTDTQYF.

This clonotype ranks as medium-sized. V gene TRBV27 combines with J gene TRBJ1-5; 7 bases align to TRBD1. With V trimmed by 6 bases and J by 10 bases, 15 bases remained unmatched. Per the germline V gene, CDR1 is MNHEY and CDR2 is SMNVEV (reference sequence). This CDR3 spans 15 amino acids. CDR3 sequence: CASSQGVGGAGPQHF. CDR3 bases: TGTGCCAGCAGCCAGGGGGTTGGAGGCGCAGGACCCCAGCATTTT.

This clonotype was counted only a few times. A read error is possible here, since a much larger clone lies one base away. The chain combines TRBV20-1 with TRBJ2-1, with D unclear. Per germline, CDR1 DFQATT and CDR2 SNEGSKA (reference sequence). Trimming left V 1 base short and J 8 bases short, with 9 bases between. The CDR3 runs to 12 residues. In DNA form, the CDR3 reads TGCAGTGCTAGAGGGTTATTCGATGAGCAGTTCTTC. It codes for CSARGLFDEQFF.

The sample holds many counts of this clonotype. The rearrangement joins TRBV20-1 to TRBJ2-7; 10 bases match TRBD1. J lost 0 bases, V lost 6 bases, and 14 bases had no gene match. CDR1 DFQATT and CDR2 SNEGSKA come from the germline V gene (reference sequence). CDR3 length equals 17 residues. The chain's CDR3 is CSAQGQGLPGSSYEQYF. CDR3 nucleotides: TGCAGTGCCCAGGGACAGGGGTTACCTGGGAGCTCCTACGAGCAGTACTTC.

At least ten counts were recorded for this clonotype. The V and J genes are TRBV6-4 and TRBJ2-2; a possible D gene is TRBD1 (5 bases). Trimming cost V 10 bases and J 1 base, with 19 bases left between them. Per germline, CDR1 MRHNA and CDR2 SNTAGT. The CDR3 has 16 residues. The CDR3 nucleotides read TGTGCCACGCATCCCCCGCCAGGGCGGAACACCGGGGAGCTGTTTTTT. It codes for CATHPPPGRNTGELFF.

This clonotype was recorded many times. The rearrangement links TRBV6-1 to TRBJ1-2; the D gene is possibly TRBD1 (5 bases). Germline V gives CDR1 MNHNS, CDR2 SASEGT. This CDR3 comprises 17 residues. Trimming removed 6 bases from V and 4 bases from J, with 24 bases in between. Written as DNA, the CDR3 is TGTGCCAGCAGCCCCGGACACGGGAATCCCCGGGGCTATGGCTACACCTTC. It specifies CASSPGHGNPRGYGYTF.

This clonotype was detected many times. The rearrangement links TRBV12-3 or TRBV12-4 to TRBJ2-5; weak D call: TRBD2 (5 bases). The CDR3 totals 13 residues. V was shortened by 2 bases and J by 4 bases, with 8 bases between the two germline ends. CDR3 amino acids: CASSLNGGETQYF. CDR3 DNA: TGTGCCAGCAGTTTAAATGGAGGAGAGACCCAGTACTTC.

A word on this clonotype: A much larger clone differs from this one at a single base, so this may be a read error. The V call is TRBV18, the J call TRBJ2-2; D possibly corresponds to TRBD2 (5 bases). The CDR3 runs 14 residues. The germline V gene has CDR1 KGHSH and CDR2 LQKENI. The CDR3 nucleotides read TGTGCCAGCTCACCAAATGCGAACACCGGGGAGCTGTCTTTT. This codes for CASSPNANTGELSF.

This clonotype was recorded many times. This chain links TRBV2 with TRBJ1-5; D call uncertain. The germline CDR1 and CDR2 sequences are SNHLY and FYNNEI. V was shortened by 4 bases and J by 0 bases, with 4 bases between the two germline ends. The CDR3 has 13 amino acids. In DNA form, the CDR3 reads TGTGCCAGCAGTGGGGATAGCAATCAGCCCCAGCATTTT. It is translated as CASSGDSNQPQHF.

This clonotype came up many times. This chain uses TRBV19 with TRBJ2-3; 10 positions match TRBD1. V trimming: 9 bases; J trimming: 4 bases; junction bases outside the gene matches: 10. The CDR3 loop spans 15 amino acids. Germline V gene lookup returns CDR1 LNHDA and CDR2 SQIVND (reference sequence). As DNA, the CDR3 is TGTGCCAGCACCCACGACAGGGGGCTAGCAGATACGCAGTATTTT. This codes for CASTHDRGLADTQYF.

Remarks on this clonotype: The CDR3 end shows no conserved phenylalanine or tryptophan, and so a read error is likely. The chain combines TRBV12-5 with TRBJ2-5; D unclear. The CDR3 length is 15 residues. Germline CDR1 reads LGHNT; CDR2 reads FRNRAP. The CDR3 loop reads CASGLGLDVQETQYL. The CDR3 bases are TGTGCTAGTGGTTTGGGCCTTGATGTCCAAGAGACTCAGTACCTC.

In its sample, this clonotype was seen many times. The genes are TRBV20-1 and TRBJ2-6, with D tentatively TRBD1 (6 bases). Per germline, CDR1 DFQATT and CDR2 SNEGSKA (reference sequence). The V gene lost 5 bases and the J gene lost 0 bases, with 14 bases spanning the gap. CDR3 length: 16 amino acids. The CDR3 nucleotides read TGCAGTGCTCCTCCTAGACAGGTCTCTGGGGCCAACGTCCTGACTTTC. It is translated as CSAPPRQVSGANVLTF.

The count of this clonotype is one. Germline is not matched at one junction end, which may reflect a read error. This chain uses TRBV10-3 with TRBJ1-1; D call uncertain. This CDR3 has 15 residues. CDR1 is ENHRY and CDR2 is SYGVKD in the germline V gene. CDR3 in amino acids: CAISTSVVRNTEALF. The DNA for the CDR3 is TGTGCCATCAGTACATCCGTGGTAAGGAACACTGAAGCTCTCTTT.

This clonotype was observed at least ten times. The J gene is TRBJ2-3, the V gene TRBV10-1; the D gene could be TRBD1 or TRBD2 (5 bases each). V was trimmed by 0 bases and J by 3 bases, leaving 13 bases between them. Germline-derived CDR1 and CDR2 are WNHNN and SYGVQD (reference sequence). The CDR3 length is 16 residues. DNA for the CDR3: TGCGCCAGCAGTGAGTCGACGCCAGGGACGACAGATACGCAGTATTTT. Translated, it gives CASSESTPGTTDTQYF.

This clonotype was seen only a few times. The chain couples TRBV29-1 to TRBJ1-1; D ambiguous. CDR1 is SQVTM and CDR2 is ANQGSEA in the germline V gene. V dropped 8 bases and J dropped 2 bases, with 9 bases sitting between them. This CDR3 has 11 residues. The CDR3 DNA follows: TGCAGCTCCCGTACAAACACTGAAGCTTTCTTT. Translated, it gives CSSRTNTEAFF.

A word on this clonotype: The junction shows a germline mismatch at one end, possibly a read error. J is TRBJ1-1 and V is TRBV3-1; TRBD1 is a possible D gene (5 bases). There are 11 residues in the CDR3. Germline V gene data show CDR1 as LGHDT and CDR2 as YNNKEL (reference sequence). CDR3 loop: CASSQDLDTDF. In DNA, the CDR3 is TGTGCCAGCAGCCAAGATCTGGACACGGACTTT.

By share, this clonotype ranks as medium-sized. The rearrangement uses TRBV2 and TRBJ1-5; D not resolved. V was pared by 3 bases and J by 5 bases, with 14 bases between. The CDR3 covers 15 residues. Per germline, CDR1 SNHLY and CDR2 FYNNEI. DNA for the CDR3: TGTGCCAGCAGTGATGGTTTGGGAAGAGATCAGCCCCAGCATTTT. It is translated as CASSDGLGRDQPQHF.

The chain employs TRBV20-1 and TRBJ2-7; maybe TRBD2 (5 bases). CDR3 length: 14 amino acids. Per germline, CDR1 DFQATT and CDR2 SNEGSKA (reference sequence). The CDR3 spells CGTMVTISIYEQYF. CDR3 DNA sequence: TGCGGTACAATGGTGACTATATCTATCTACGAGCAGTACTTC.

This clonotype was observed many times. V gene TRBV6-1 combines with J gene TRBJ2-1; 10 nucleotides agree with TRBD2. V trimming: 7 bases; J trimming: 9 bases; junction bases outside the gene matches: 15. The CDR3 is 16 residues long. Germline V gene sequence: CDR1 MNHNS, CDR2 SASEGT. CDR3 nucleotide sequence: TGTGCCAGCATCCGCTTTAGGAGCGGGGGGGGGGGTGAGCAGTTCTTC. Translation gives CASIRFRSGGGGEQFF.

This clonotype was picked up many times. The V and J genes are TRBV7-2 and TRBJ2-7; TRBD1 might be the D (6 bases). Looked up from germline, CDR1 is SGHTA and CDR2 is FQGNSA. CDR3 length: 11 amino acids. The V end lost 4 bases, the J end lost 6 bases, and 7 bases lay between the germline ends. DNA for the CDR3: TGTGCCAGCAGCTCAGGGGTCGAGCAGTACTTC. As protein: CASSSGVEQYF.